The next 26 T cell receptor beta chains were all read from a single sample in a study of blood T cell repertoires in COVID-19. Method: immunoSEQ multiplex PCR; TCRdb's copy keeps in-frame clones and lacks some. Of tens of thousands of clones detected, 85% appear once; the ten largest clones hold about 14%. Sequencing used peripheral blood. These receptors all come from a human donor with acute or convalescent COVID-19. The donor label of this sample is uncertain.

This clone was seen a single time. The chain employs TRBV11-3 and TRBJ2-2; 11 bases fit TRBD2. The germline gives CDR1 SGHNT, CDR2 YENEEA. The CDR3 is 16 residues long. J was trimmed by 7 bases and V by 5 bases; bases with no gene match: 9. The CDR3 bases are TGTGCCAGCAGCCCAACTAGCGGGAGAGTCGGCGGGGAGCTGTTTTTT. Translation gives CASSPTSGRVGGELFF.

CDR3 DNA sequence: TGTGCCAGCAGCTCCGGACTGCGCGGGTCCAATCAGCCCCAGCATTTT. Its protein is CASSSGLRGSNQPQHF. V gene TRBV7-2 combines with J gene TRBJ1-5; the D is unclear. This CDR3 has 16 amino acids. Germline CDR1 SGHTA, CDR2 FQGNSA. Trimming cost V 4 bases and J 3 bases, with 16 bases left between them.

V and J are TRBV6-5 and TRBJ1-2; D might be TRBD1 (6 bases). CDR1 is MNHEY, CDR2 SVGAGI, per germline. The length of the CDR3 is 13 residues. V lost 5 bases to trimming and J lost 5 bases, with 12 bases between them. The CDR3 DNA reads TGTGCCAGCAGTCGCGACCAGGGGTATGGCTACACCTTC. The encoded protein is CASSRDQGYGYTF.

The chain couples TRBV7-9 to TRBJ2-3; maybe TRBD1 (6 bases). V lost 5 bases and J 0 bases, leaving 15 bases between the germline ends. Germline V gene sequence: CDR1 SEHNR, CDR2 FQNEAQ (reference sequence). The CDR3 has 16 residues. This CDR3 reads CASSHGRTASTDTQYF. The CDR3 DNA reads TGTGCCAGCAGCCACGGGCGGACAGCGAGCACAGATACGCAGTATTTT.

The CDR3 loop reads CASSLDISPLHF. In DNA form, the CDR3 reads TGTGCCAGCAGCTTAGACATTTCACCCCTCCACTTT. The chain employs TRBV7-9 and TRBJ1-6; no reliable D call. The CDR3 covers 12 residues. The germline V gene encodes CDR1 SEHNR and CDR2 FQNEAQ (reference sequence). V lost 1 base and J lost 9, with 4 bases in between.

The chain has TRBV11-2 and TRBJ1-5; 7 bases fit TRBD1. J was trimmed by 7 bases and V by 5 bases; bases with no gene match: 5. Germline V CDR1 and CDR2: SGHAT, FQNNGV. The CDR3 length is 13 residues. The CDR3 sequence: CASSATGVQPQHF. DNA of the CDR3: TGTGCCAGCAGCGCAACAGGGGTGCAGCCCCAGCATTTT. The full variable domain, in which reference TRBV11-2 and TRBJ1-5 provide the parts outside the CDR3, is EAGVAQSPRYKIIEKRQSVAFWCNPISGHATLYWYQQILGQGPKLLIQFQNNGVVDDSQLPKDRFSAERLKGVDSTLKIQPAKLEDSAVYLCASSATGVQPQHFGDGTRLSIL.

The chain has TRBV11-1 and TRBJ1-6, with 7 bases fitting TRBD1. The V and J ends lost 5 bases and 4 bases, in that order; junction bases with no gene match: 5. Germline V CDR1 and CDR2: SGHAT, FQDESV (reference sequence). This CDR3 contains 15 residues. CDR3 region: CASSLQGTYNSPLHF. CDR3 sequence (DNA): TGTGCCAGCAGCCTACAGGGGACATATAATTCACCCCTCCACTTT.

The V gene is TRBV7-8, the J gene TRBJ2-3, with TRBD2 matching over 10 bases. CDR3 length equals 18 residues. V was clipped by 4 bases and J by 0 bases; unmatched bases: 10. Germline CDR1 and CDR2: SGHVS and FQNEAQ. The CDR3 loop reads CASSSGLAATPSTDTQYF. The CDR3, as DNA: TGTGCCAGCAGCTCCGGACTAGCGGCCACCCCTAGCACAGATACGCAGTATTTT. Full variable domain (missing parts from reference TRBV7-8 and TRBJ2-3): GAGVSQSPRYKVAKRGQDVALRCDPISGHVSLFWYQQALGQGPEFLTYFQNEAQLDKSGLPSDRFFAERPEGSVSTLKIQRTQQEDSAVYLCASSSGLAATPSTDTQYFGPGTRLTVL.

This chain links TRBV6-5 with TRBJ2-2, with TRBD2 identical over 8 bases. The CDR3 runs to 14 residues. J gave up 1 base and V 7 bases, and 2 bases lay outside the gene matches. CDR1 MNHEY and CDR2 SVGAGI come from the germline V gene. The chain's CDR3 is CASKGLVNTGELFF. CDR3 bases: TGTGCCAGCAAGGGACTAGTGAACACCGGGGAGCTGTTTTTT.

This clone was recorded only once. The chain carries TRBV7-9 and TRBJ1-4; TRBD1 agrees at 8 bases. V lost 1 base and J lost 5; bases outside the gene matches: 6. Germline CDR1 is SEHNR and CDR2 is FQNEAQ (reference sequence). The CDR3 consists of 16 residues. Here the CDR3 DNA reads TGTGCCAGCAGCTTAGGCACAGGGGGAGGAAATGAAAAACTGTTTTTT. Amino acid sequence: CASSLGTGGGNEKLFF.

V is TRBV28 and J is TRBJ2-7, with D maybe TRBD1 (6 bases). Trimming took off 8 bases at V and 3 bases at J, with 8 bases between the two ends. The CDR3 spans 11 residues. Germline V gives CDR1 MDHEN, CDR2 SYDVKM. CDR3 protein: CASSGHYEQYF. DNA for the CDR3: TGTGCCAGCTCGGGACACTACGAGCAGTACTTC.

J is TRBJ2-2 and V is TRBV11-3; D might be TRBD2 (6 bases). The germline CDR1 and CDR2 sequences are SGHNT and YENEEA. The CDR3 extends over 16 amino acids. The V end was cut by 1 base, the J end by 6 bases, with 15 bases between. The CDR3 loop reads CASSLAPGEFPGELFF. The CDR3 DNA reads TGTGCCAGCAGCTTAGCCCCGGGAGAGTTCCCCGGGGAGCTGTTTTTT.

The V gene is TRBV27, the J gene TRBJ2-7; no reliable D call. The CDR3 has 11 amino acids. V lost 7 bases and J lost 3, with 7 bases in between. CDR1 is MNHEY and CDR2 is SMNVEV in the germline V gene (reference sequence). The CDR3 protein is CASTFGYEQYF. The CDR3 bases are TGTGCCAGCACTTTCGGCTACGAGCAGTACTTC.

The chain combines TRBV10-3 with TRBJ2-5; 8 nucleotides agree with TRBD1. The CDR3 extends over 16 amino acids. The germline V gene encodes CDR1 ENHRY and CDR2 SYGVKD. V shed 6 bases, J shed 3 bases, and the junction held 12 bases outside the gene matches. The DNA of the CDR3 is TGTGCCATCAGCCAAGGGGCAGGGGGCGCGGAAGAGACCCAGTACTTC. It codes for CAISQGAGGAEETQYF.

This chain links TRBV18 with TRBJ1-2; 7 bases are shared with TRBD1. The CDR3 runs to 13 residues. Germline V gene lookup returns CDR1 KGHSH and CDR2 LQKENI. The trim removed 3 bases at V and 8 bases at J, leaving 6 bases unmatched. The CDR3 reads CASSPTGTEGYTF. CDR3 DNA: TGTGCCAGCTCACCGACAGGGACGGAGGGCTACACCTTC.

This clone is a singleton in its sample. The chain employs TRBV5-4 and TRBJ2-7; TRBD2 matches at 13 bases. Losses at the gene ends were 0 bases for V and 4 bases for J; bases not matched to a gene: 1. CDR1 and CDR2 (germline): SGHNT, YYREEE (reference sequence). The CDR3 sequence is 15 residues long. CDR3 region: CASSLGTSGRYEQYF. DNA for the CDR3: TGTGCCAGCAGCTTGGGGACTAGCGGGAGATACGAGCAGTACTTC. Based on the CDR3 plus reference TRBV5-4 and TRBJ2-7, the full variable domain is ETGVTQSPTHLIKTRGQQVTLRCSSQSGHNTVSWYQQALGQGPQFIFQYYREEENGRGNFPPRFSGLQFPNYSSELNVNALELDDSALYLCASSLGTSGRYEQYFGPGTRLTVT.

This chain connects TRBV24-1 to TRBJ2-5, with 14 nucleotides matching TRBD2. Germline CDR1 and CDR2: KGHDR and SFDVKD. V was clipped by 3 bases and J by 3 bases; unmatched bases: 8. The CDR3 has 18 amino acids. The CDR3 sequence: CATSDPRGGLAGEETQYF. As DNA, the CDR3 is TGTGCCACCAGTGATCCCCGCGGGGGACTAGCGGGAGAAGAGACCCAGTACTTC.

The chain combines TRBV5-4 with TRBJ2-7; 8 positions agree with TRBD2. V dropped 9 bases and J dropped 7; count of bases not matched to a gene: 18. The germline V gene has CDR1 SGHNT and CDR2 YYREEE (reference sequence). The CDR3 extends over 15 amino acids. DNA for the CDR3: TGTGCCATCCCCCTTCCGGGAGGGCCAGGAGAAGAGCAGTACTTC. Its translation: CAIPLPGGPGEEQYF.

The chain employs TRBV28 and TRBJ2-1; maybe TRBD2 (7 bases). Looked up from germline, CDR1 is MDHEN and CDR2 is SYDVKM. CDR3 size: 14 residues. V lost 5 bases and J lost 6, with 14 bases in between. CDR3 nucleotides: TGTGCCAGCAGTATCGGGGGGCTTGGCAATGAGCAGTTCTTC. Translation gives CASSIGGLGNEQFF.

This clone was recorded once. The CDR3 loop is CASSRGGGMNTEAFF. In DNA form, the CDR3 reads TGTGCCAGCTCACGTGGGGGGGGGATGAACACTGAAGCTTTCTTT. This rearrangement joins TRBV18 to TRBJ1-1; perhaps TRBD1 as D (5 bases). Per germline, CDR1 KGHSH and CDR2 LQKENI. V shed 4 bases and J shed 0 bases, with 12 bases lying between them. This CDR3 comprises 15 residues. The full variable domain, its missing parts supplied by reference TRBV18 and TRBJ1-1, is NAGVMQNPRHLVRRRGQEARLRCSPMKGHSHVYWYRQLPEEGLKFMVYLQKENIIDESGMPKERFSAEFPKEGPSILRIQQVVRGDSAAYFCASSRGGGMNTEAFFGQGTRLTVV.

The chain uses TRBV7-9 and TRBJ1-2; a possible D gene is TRBD1 (6 bases). The V gene's germline CDR1 is SEHNR and CDR2 FQNEAQ (reference sequence). The CDR3 loop spans 17 amino acids. V lost 4 bases and J 4 bases, leaving 22 bases between the germline ends. CDR3 coding DNA: TGTGCCAGCAGCTCACCCCGCCGGGGGGACACCCTCTATGGCTACACCTTC. Translated, it gives CASSSPRRGDTLYGYTF.

This rearrangement joins TRBV30 to TRBJ1-1, with D perhaps TRBD1 (5 bases). Germline lookup yields CDR1 GTSNPN and CDR2 SVGIG (reference sequence). This CDR3 region has 14 residues. V was shortened by 3 bases and J by 1 base, with 12 bases between the two germline ends. CDR3 residues: CAWSPKDRNTEAFF. Here the CDR3 DNA reads TGTGCCTGGAGCCCAAAAGACAGGAACACTGAAGCTTTCTTT.

The chain is built from TRBV7-9 and TRBJ2-1; D remains ambiguous. V gave up 5 bases and J gave up 5 bases, with 16 bases separating them. The CDR3 consists of 15 residues. CDR1 is SEHNR and CDR2 is FQNEAQ in the germline V gene (reference sequence). The CDR3 spells CASSAHLLRNNEQFF. CDR3 sequence (DNA): TGTGCCAGCAGCGCCCATCTCCTGAGGAACAATGAGCAGTTCTTC.

The chain employs TRBV3-1 (or the pseudogene TRBV3-2) and TRBJ2-5; tentatively, D is TRBD2 (7 bases). Trimming cost V 8 bases and J 5 bases, with 15 bases left between them. CDR1 and CDR2 (germline): LGHDT, YNNKEL (reference sequence). This CDR3 is 13 amino acids long. The CDR3 DNA sequence: TGTGCCAGCCTAACGAGGGGGGGTGAGACCCAGTACTTC. The encoded protein is CASLTRGGETQYF.

The chain employs TRBV29-1 and TRBJ1-2; possible D gene TRBD1, 5 bases. The germline V gene encodes CDR1 SQVTM and CDR2 ANQGSEA. Trimming cost V 7 bases and J 1 base, with 22 bases left between them. This CDR3 has 16 residues. The chain's CDR3 is CSDHPGLKRINYGYTF. The CDR3 nucleotides are TGCAGCGACCATCCGGGACTGAAAAGAATTAACTATGGCTACACCTTC.

This clone was found once. The chain has TRBV30 and TRBJ2-1, with TRBD2 matching 8 bases. Germline V CDR1 and CDR2: GTSNPN, SVGIG (reference sequence). The CDR3 covers 15 residues. The junction had 8 bases not matched to a gene; V was cut back by 4 bases and J by 3 bases. Here the CDR3 reads CAWIEAGDHYNEQFF. The DNA of the CDR3 is TGTGCCTGGATCGAAGCGGGAGACCACTACAATGAGCAGTTCTTC.